This T cell receptor beta chain was identified in a study of blood T cell repertoires in COVID-19. Study as a whole: Samples came from the United States, Italy and Spain, spanning acute and convalescent COVID-19.

Assay used: immunoSEQ multiplex PCR; TCRdb lists only in-frame clones, some missing. The data contain tens of thousands of clones, approximately 87% of them singletons. The CDR3 is made up of 18 amino acids. V lost 0 bases and J lost 8; bases outside the gene matches: 10. Germline values: CDR1 LGHDT, CDR2 YNNKEL (reference sequence). The source of this sequence is a woman in her 70s with acute or convalescent COVID-19. Material for sequencing was peripheral blood. The chain carries TRBV3-1 (or the pseudogene TRBV3-2) and TRBJ2-1; TRBD2 matches at 13 bases. In nucleotides, the CDR3 is TGTGCCAGCAGCCAAGATAAAAGCGGGACTAGCGGGATGTATGAGCAGTTCTTC. This encodes CASSQDKSGTSGMYEQFF.